The 10 T cell receptor beta chains listed next were all sequenced from one sample in a study of blood T cell repertoires in COVID-19. Assay used: immunoSEQ multiplex PCR; TCRdb lists only in-frame clones, some missing. The sample includes about 480,000 clones, more than 75% of them seen just once. Sequenced sample: PBMCs or T cells enriched from blood (not recorded which). Source of these receptors: a woman aged 40 to 50 who had recovered from COVID-19.

The gene calls are TRBV11-3 and TRBJ2-5, with D possibly matching TRBD2 (6 bases). This CDR3 region has 15 residues. CDR1 is SGHNT and CDR2 is YENEEA in the germline V gene. V lost 5 bases, J lost 3 bases, and 16 bases lay in between. The CDR3 here is CASSPRGGKEETQYF. CDR3 bases: TGTGCCAGCAGCCCGCGTGGGGGGAAGGAAGAGACCCAGTACTTC.

The chain recombines TRBV12-3 or TRBV12-4 with TRBJ2-1; the D is unclear. V was clipped by 6 bases and J by 0 bases, with 6 bases between them. This CDR3 has 13 residues. CDR3 amino acids: CASSRGSYNEQFF. Written as DNA, the CDR3 is TGTGCCAGCAGCCGAGGCTCCTACAATGAGCAGTTCTTC.

The chain is built from TRBV27 and TRBJ1-2, with 7 bases aligning to TRBD1. The CDR3 covers 16 residues. After removal of 5 bases from V and 4 bases from J, the junction contained 13 bases not matched to a gene. The germline CDR1 and CDR2 sequences are MNHEY and SMNVEV (reference sequence). The CDR3 spells CASSPTPGGWSYGYTF. The CDR3 region has the DNA TGTGCCAGCAGTCCTACACCAGGGGGTTGGAGCTATGGCTACACCTTC.

The chain is built from TRBV5-5 and TRBJ1-4; 7 bases align to TRBD1. This CDR3 comprises 15 residues. Per the germline V gene, CDR1 is SGHKS and CDR2 is YYEKEE (reference sequence). V was clipped by 5 bases and J by 6 bases; unmatched bases: 10. The CDR3 loop reads CASRSVQGTYEKLFF. The CDR3 region has the DNA TGTGCCAGCAGATCCGTACAGGGGACTTATGAAAAACTGTTTTTT.

This clone was seen a single time. V is TRBV4-3 and J is TRBJ1-2; D call uncertain. Germline values: CDR1 LGHNA, CDR2 YSLEER. The V end was cut by 4 bases, the J end by 6 bases, with 12 bases between. This CDR3 is 13 amino acids long. CDR3 residues: CASSRRAGDGYTF. The CDR3 nucleotides are TGCGCCAGCAGCCGCCGTGCCGGGGATGGCTACACCTTC.

The chain joins TRBV29-1 to TRBJ1-1, with 7 bases identical to TRBD1. Germline V gene data show CDR1 as SQVTM and CDR2 as ANQGSEA. The CDR3 length is 14 residues. The junction had 7 bases not matched to a gene; V was cut back by 4 bases and J by 2 bases. CDR3 in DNA: TGCAGCGTTGGGTCAGGGGGGTTTAACACTGAAGCTTTCTTT. As protein: CSVGSGGFNTEAFF.

The gene calls are TRBV14 and TRBJ2-1; 8 nucleotides line up with TRBD2. The V and J ends lost 1 base and 8 bases, in that order; junction bases with no gene match: 7. The CDR3 extends over 15 amino acids. From germline, CDR1 is SGHDN and CDR2 FVKESK. CDR3 loop: CASSQGIAGIDEQFF. The CDR3 region has the DNA TGTGCCAGCAGCCAAGGGATAGCGGGAATCGATGAGCAGTTCTTC.

The CDR3 is CASSPLSQGAEQYF. For the CDR3, the DNA is TGTGCCAGCTCACCACTCTCCCAGGGGGCCGAGCAGTACTTC. V gene TRBV18 combines with J gene TRBJ2-7, with 8 bases identical to TRBD1. V was clipped by 1 base and J by 6 bases; unmatched bases: 5. CDR1 and CDR2 (germline): KGHSH, LQKENI. This CDR3 comprises 14 residues.

This clone has only one observation. The genes are TRBV19 and TRBJ2-3; 10 bases agree with TRBD2. Germline V gene data show CDR1 as LNHDA and CDR2 as SQIVND (reference sequence). The CDR3 runs 16 residues. Losses at the gene ends were 3 bases for V and 4 bases for J; bases not matched to a gene: 7. The CDR3 DNA is TGTGCCAGTAGTATGGGGCCTAGCGGGAGTCCAGATACGCAGTATTTT. It is translated as CASSMGPSGSPDTQYF.

Regarding this clone: This same CDR3 is encoded by further DNA sequences in the sample. The chain employs TRBV2 and TRBJ1-5; the D is unclear. The length of the CDR3 is 13 residues. V dropped 8 bases and J dropped 2 bases, with 10 bases sitting between them. CDR1 and CDR2 (germline): SNHLY, FYNNEI. The CDR3 DNA follows: TGTGCCAGCTCGCGGGAGGGCAATCAGCCCCAGCATTTT. This gives the protein CASSREGNQPQHF.